This passage covers 21 T cell receptor beta chains from one sample sequenced in a study of cytomegalovirus exposure and HLA in healthy donors. The primer mix had 60 Vbeta and 13 Jbeta primers. Assay used: immunoSEQ multiplex PCR; TCRdb lists only in-frame clones, some missing. The sample lists 120,000 to 150,000 clones, roughly three quarters occurring once. Input material: PBMCs. Every receptor here comes from a man in his sixties in good health and CMV-seronegative.

This clone occurred a few times. The V gene is TRBV28, the J gene TRBJ1-4; D uncertain. V was pared by 7 bases and J by 3 bases, with 6 bases between. CDR1 is MDHEN, CDR2 SYDVKM, per germline. The CDR3 runs 12 residues. In DNA, the CDR3 is TGTGCCAGCATGTCATCTAATGAAAAACTGTTTTTT. Protein sequence: CASMSSNEKLFF.

The chain uses TRBV19 and TRBJ2-1, with 8 positions matching TRBD1. With V trimmed by 5 bases and J by 7 bases, 4 bases remained unmatched. CDR1 and CDR2 (germline): LNHDA, SQIVND (reference sequence). The CDR3 is 13 residues long. The CDR3 here is CASSWTGQNEQFF. The CDR3 DNA reads TGTGCCAGTAGTTGGACAGGGCAAAATGAGCAGTTCTTC.

The V gene is TRBV2, the J gene TRBJ1-2; no reliable D call. This CDR3 spans 13 amino acids. From germline, CDR1 is SNHLY and CDR2 FYNNEI. V was clipped by 3 bases and J by 0 bases, with 5 bases between them. CDR3 region: CASSDQTNYGYTF. In nucleotides, the CDR3 is TGTGCCAGCAGTGACCAGACTAACTATGGCTACACCTTC. The full variable domain, its missing parts supplied by reference TRBV2 and TRBJ1-2, is EPEVTQTPSHQVTQMGQEVILRCVPISNHLYFYWYRQILGQKVEFLVSFYNNEISEKSEIFDDQFSVERPDGSNFTLKIRSTKLEDSAMYFCASSDQTNYGYTFGSGTRLTVV.

The chain combines TRBV11-2 with TRBJ1-5, with D possibly matching TRBD1 (6 bases). Trimming stripped 1 base from V and 0 bases from J, with 13 bases between. The germline CDR1 and CDR2 sequences are SGHAT and FQNNGV. The CDR3 has 17 residues. The CDR3, as DNA: TGTGCCAGCAGCTTAGCGGGCAGGGGATATAGCAATCAGCCCCAGCATTTT. Protein product: CASSLAGRGYSNQPQHF. Filled out from reference TRBV11-2 and TRBJ1-5, the complete variable domain reads EAGVAQSPRYKIIEKRQSVAFWCNPISGHATLYWYQQILGQGPKLLIQFQNNGVVDDSQLPKDRFSAERLKGVDSTLKIQPAKLEDSAVYLCASSLAGRGYSNQPQHFGDGTRLSIL.

The chain links TRBV18 to TRBJ1-1; possible D gene TRBD1, 6 bases. V was pared by 1 base and J by 4 bases, with 7 bases between. CDR1 and CDR2 (germline): KGHSH, LQKENI. The CDR3 has 13 residues. The CDR3 nucleotides read TGTGCCAGCTCACCACAACAGGGCACTGAAGCTTTCTTT. Protein: CASSPQQGTEAFF. The entire variable domain, with the rest obtained from reference TRBV18 and TRBJ1-1, is as follows: NAGVMQNPRHLVRRRGQEARLRCSPMKGHSHVYWYRQLPEEGLKFMVYLQKENIIDESGMPKERFSAEFPKEGPSILRIQQVVRGDSAAYFCASSPQQGTEAFFGQGTRLTVV.

V is TRBV7-9 and J is TRBJ2-1; 8 nucleotides agree with TRBD2. Per germline, CDR1 SEHNR and CDR2 FQNEAQ (reference sequence). Losses at the gene ends were 1 base for V and 9 bases for J; bases not matched to a gene: 5. This CDR3 is 14 amino acids long. CDR3 sequence reads: CASSLGAGVGEQFF. The CDR3 DNA follows: TGTGCCAGCAGCTTAGGAGCGGGAGTGGGTGAGCAGTTCTTC.

The chain joins TRBV5-1 to TRBJ2-7, with a tentative D call TRBD2 (7 bases). The CDR3 consists of 12 residues. The V gene's germline CDR1 is SGHRS and CDR2 YFSETQ. Between the trimmed V and J ends, which lost 7 bases and 7 bases, there was a span of 15 bases. The CDR3 bases are TGCGCCAGCGGGGGGGCGGGTCGGGAGCAGTACTTC. Translation: CASGGAGREQYF. The variable domain in full, completed from reference TRBV5-1 and TRBJ2-7, reads KAGVTQTPRYLIKTRGQQVTLSCSPISGHRSVSWYQQTPGQGLQFLFEYFSETQRNKGNFPGRFSGRQFSNSRSEMNVSTLELGDSALYLCASGGAGREQYFGPGTRLTVT.

With regard to this clone: The sample has other DNA sequences that encode this CDR3 too. V gene TRBV10-3 combines with J gene TRBJ2-2, with D uncertain. This CDR3 has 14 residues. The V and J ends lost 4 bases and 4 bases respectively, with 10 bases between them. Germline V gene lookup returns CDR1 ENHRY and CDR2 SYGVKD. DNA for the CDR3: TGTGCCATCAGTGTTTCGCGGAGCACCGGGGAGCTGTTTTTT. Its translation is CAISVSRSTGELFF.

This chain links TRBV6-1 with TRBJ1-5; D call uncertain. The CDR3 sequence is 12 residues long. Germline assignment: CDR1 MNHNS and CDR2 SASEGT. The V end lost 4 bases, the J end lost 7 bases, and 8 bases lay between the germline ends. The CDR3 is CASSGVEQPQHF. The DNA for the CDR3 is TGTGCCAGCAGTGGGGTGGAGCAGCCCCAGCATTTT.

The J gene is TRBJ2-2, the V gene TRBV5-4; 13 bases agree with TRBD2. The CDR3 sequence is 16 residues long. V trimming: 4 bases; J trimming: 7 bases; junction bases outside the gene matches: 7. Germline CDR1 reads SGHNT; CDR2 reads YYREEE (reference sequence). CDR3 residues: CASSPGTSGKHGELFF. The CDR3 DNA follows: TGTGCCAGCAGCCCCGGGACTAGCGGGAAGCACGGGGAGCTGTTTTTT. Full variable domain (remainder filled in from reference TRBV5-4 and TRBJ2-2): ETGVTQSPTHLIKTRGQQVTLRCSSQSGHNTVSWYQQALGQGPQFIFQYYREEENGRGNFPPRFSGLQFPNYSSELNVNALELDDSALYLCASSPGTSGKHGELFFGEGSRLTVL.

V and J are TRBV28 and TRBJ1-1; D call uncertain. Trimming shortened V by 6 bases and J by 3 bases, and 8 bases separated the two germline ends. Germline values: CDR1 MDHEN, CDR2 SYDVKM. CDR3 size: 12 residues. The CDR3 loop is CASRTRDTEAFF. CDR3 DNA: TGTGCCAGCAGGACTCGGGACACTGAAGCTTTCTTT.

This clone was seen a handful of times. J is TRBJ2-2 and V is TRBV5-6; D is undetermined. This CDR3 has 15 residues. The V and J ends lost 0 bases and 0 bases respectively, with 6 bases between them. The V gene's germline CDR1 is SGHDT and CDR2 YYEEEE. The CDR3 nucleotides read TGTGCCAGCAGCTTGGGAACAGCGAACACCGGGGAGCTGTTTTTT. Translating it yields CASSLGTANTGELFF.

This sequence joins TRBV7-2 and TRBJ2-3; D may be TRBD2 (5 bases). Trimming took off 2 bases at V and 1 base at J, with 7 bases between the two ends. Germline CDR1 reads SGHTA; CDR2 reads FQGNSA. This CDR3 is 14 amino acids long. CDR3 coding DNA: TGTGCCAGCAGCTTAAGAGCGGGCACAGATACGCAGTATTTT. Translated, it gives CASSLRAGTDTQYF.

CDR3 nucleotides: TGTGCCAGCAGTGAACCAACCTGGACAAGCATGAACACTGAAGCTTTCTTT. Translated, it gives CASSEPTWTSMNTEAFF. V usage is TRBV6-1 and J usage is TRBJ1-1; tentative D call: TRBD1 (5 bases). Trimming took off 2 bases at V and 0 bases at J, with 16 bases between the two ends. Per germline, CDR1 MNHNS and CDR2 SASEGT. This CDR3 contains 17 residues.

The count of this clone is one. This chain connects TRBV29-1 to TRBJ1-1, with D perhaps matching TRBD1 (5 bases). V was trimmed by 6 bases and J by 1 base, leaving 9 bases between them. Germline V lookup: CDR1 SQVTM, CDR2 ANQGSEA. The CDR3 is 12 amino acids. This chain's CDR3 is CSVTVGNTEAFF. As DNA, the CDR3 is TGCAGCGTGACAGTTGGGAACACTGAAGCTTTCTTT.

This clone occurred once. This chain uses TRBV14 with TRBJ1-5; D is unclear. The CDR3 spans 11 residues. The germline V and J ends were trimmed by 6 bases and 4 bases, with 4 bases remaining between them. Per the germline V gene, CDR1 is SGHDN and CDR2 is FVKESK. The CDR3 nucleotides are TGTGCCAGCAGTCCTAATCAGCCCCAGCATTTT. Residues: CASSPNQPQHF.

This chain joins TRBV6-5 and TRBJ1-1; 7 nucleotides match TRBD1. Trimming at V came to 4 bases and at J to 1 base, leaving 6 bases not matched to a gene. The CDR3 is made up of 15 amino acids. Germline V gene lookup returns CDR1 MNHEY and CDR2 SVGAGI. The CDR3: CASSWGQIPNTEAFF. In DNA form, the CDR3 reads TGTGCCAGCAGTTGGGGACAGATCCCGAACACTGAAGCTTTCTTT.

The genes are TRBV10-3 and TRBJ2-1, with TRBD2 as a possible D gene (5 bases). Germline V gene data show CDR1 as ENHRY and CDR2 as SYGVKD. V was trimmed by 3 bases and J by 11 bases, leaving 11 bases between them. The CDR3 is 12 residues long. The CDR3 is CAISEPGLKQFF. DNA for the CDR3: TGTGCCATCAGTGAACCCGGACTTAAGCAGTTCTTC.

This clone was detected only once. V and J are TRBV30 and TRBJ2-7; 10 bases line up with TRBD1. Germline V gives CDR1 GTSNPN, CDR2 SVGIG (reference sequence). V dropped 8 bases and J dropped 2; count of bases not matched to a gene: 6. This CDR3 has 13 residues. The CDR3 reads CAGRDRGPYEQYF. The CDR3 DNA reads TGTGCCGGGCGGGACAGGGGTCCCTACGAGCAGTACTTC.

V is TRBV18 and J is TRBJ2-7, with 7 bases aligning to TRBD2. The CDR3 has 15 residues. Germline loops: CDR1 KGHSH, CDR2 LQKENI. The trim removed 2 bases at V and 0 bases at J, leaving 4 bases unmatched. DNA of the CDR3: TGTGCCAGCTCACCAATTACTAGCGCCTCCTACGAGCAGTACTTC. Amino acids: CASSPITSASYEQYF.

The rearrangement links TRBV7-6 to TRBJ1-1, with 7 bases lining up with TRBD1. The J segment lost 1 base and the V segment lost 0 bases, leaving 2 bases of the junction unmatched. Looked up from germline, CDR1 is SGHVS and CDR2 is FNYEAQ. This CDR3 is 15 amino acids long. The CDR3: CASSLASGGNTEAFF. In DNA form, the CDR3 reads TGTGCCAGCAGCTTAGCCTCAGGGGGGAACACTGAAGCTTTCTTT. Variable domain in full (rest from reference TRBV7-6 and TRBJ1-1): GAGVSQSPRYKVTKRGQDVALRCDPISGHVSLYWYRQALGQGPEFLTYFNYEAQQDKSGLPNDRFSAERPEGSISTLTIQRTEQRDSAMYRCASSLASGGNTEAFFGQGTRLTVV.